Each of the 4 T cell receptor beta chains below was sequenced from the same sample in a study of regulatory T cells in long-lasting Graves disease. Library construction for TCR beta used iRepertoire HTBI primers and Arm-PCR of CDR3 regions. TCRdb ran MiXCR on the multiplex PCR reads and lists one entry per CDR3 protein. The data hold over 500,000 distinct CDR3 sequences, with 16% observed a single time. Time point meaning: newly diagnosed GD, antithyroid drugs for less than 3 months. With RNA extracted from PBMCs as input, the TCR library was made. These data also featured in a second study, about T cells in Graves' hyperthyroidism and ophthalmopathy.

This sample comprised peripheral blood mononuclear cells (PBMCs), obtained at new diagnosis, from a patient treated with antithyroid drugs. The receptor source for this set is a man younger than 35 with Graves disease.

This clonotype turned up a few times. V usage is TRBV6-1 and J usage is TRBJ2-6, with 7 bases identical to TRBD2. V was clipped by 7 bases and J by 0 bases; unmatched bases: 9. This CDR3 is 17 amino acids long. Germline CDR1 is MNHNS and CDR2 is SASEGT. CDR3 DNA sequence: TGTGCCAGCACCCTCCGGGGGGTAAGCTCTGGGGCCAACGTCCTGACTTTC. The encoded protein is CASTLRGVSSGANVLTF.

This clonotype was observed many times. The chain links TRBV12-3 or TRBV12-4 to TRBJ2-5; D unresolved. The CDR3 has 14 amino acids. Trimming shortened V by 6 bases and J by 1 base, and 12 bases separated the two germline ends. The CDR3 is CASRLQLSQETQYF. CDR3 DNA: TGTGCCAGCAGGCTACAGCTTTCCCAAGAGACCCAGTACTTC.

This clonotype showed up many times. The chain combines TRBV30 with TRBJ2-1, with D unresolved. Trimming shortened V by 0 bases and J by 10 bases, and 10 bases separated the two germline ends. CDR3 length: 12 amino acids. Germline CDR1 GTSNPN, CDR2 SVGIG (reference sequence). The CDR3 sequence is CAWSVLGYEQFF. CDR3 DNA sequence: TGTGCCTGGAGTGTACTCGGGTACGAGCAGTTCTTC.

In its sample, this clonotype was seen a few times. The chain links TRBV20-1 to TRBJ2-2; no firm D call. CDR1 is DFQATT and CDR2 is SNEGSKA in the germline V gene (reference sequence). The CDR3 length is 13 residues. Between the trimmed V and J ends, which lost 7 bases and 0 bases, there was a span of 9 bases. DNA of the CDR3: TGCAGTGTGCGACAAACGAACACCGGGGAGCTGTTTTTT. Translating gives CSVRQTNTGELFF.